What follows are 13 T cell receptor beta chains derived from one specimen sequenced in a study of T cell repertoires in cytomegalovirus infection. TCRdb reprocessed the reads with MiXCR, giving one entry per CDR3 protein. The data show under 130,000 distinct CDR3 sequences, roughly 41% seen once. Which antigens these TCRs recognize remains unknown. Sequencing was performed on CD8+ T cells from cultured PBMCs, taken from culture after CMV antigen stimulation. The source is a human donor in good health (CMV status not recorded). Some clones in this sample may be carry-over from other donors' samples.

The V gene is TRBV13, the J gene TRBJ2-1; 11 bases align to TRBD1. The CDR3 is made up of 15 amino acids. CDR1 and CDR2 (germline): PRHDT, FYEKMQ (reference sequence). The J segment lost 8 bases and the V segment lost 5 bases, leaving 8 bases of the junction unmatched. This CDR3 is CASSSGTGGSYEQFF. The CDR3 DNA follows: TGTGCCAGCAGCAGCGGGACAGGGGGTAGCTATGAGCAGTTCTTC.

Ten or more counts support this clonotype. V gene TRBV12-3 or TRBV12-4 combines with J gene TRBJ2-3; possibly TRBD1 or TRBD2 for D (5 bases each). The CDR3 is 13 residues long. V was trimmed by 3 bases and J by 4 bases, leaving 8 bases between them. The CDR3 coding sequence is TGTGCCAGCAGTTTTGGGGGACCAGATACGCAGTATTTT. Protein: CASSFGGPDTQYF.

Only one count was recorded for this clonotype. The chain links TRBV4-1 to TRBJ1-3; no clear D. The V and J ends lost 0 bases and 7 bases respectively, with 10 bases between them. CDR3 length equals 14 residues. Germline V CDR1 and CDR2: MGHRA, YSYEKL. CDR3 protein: CASSQDIPTNTIYF. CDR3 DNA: TGCGCCAGCAGCCAAGATATCCCCACCAACACCATATATTTT.

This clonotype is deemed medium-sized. The CDR3 DNA reads TGTGCCAGCAGTGACAGGGTTTTGATTTCCTACGAGCAGTACTTC. It encodes CASSDRVLISYEQYF. This sequence joins TRBV6-1 and TRBJ2-7, with TRBD1 as a possible D gene (5 bases). Trimming shortened V by 3 bases and J by 1 base, and 13 bases separated the two germline ends. Germline lookup yields CDR1 MNHNS and CDR2 SASEGT. The CDR3 runs 15 residues.

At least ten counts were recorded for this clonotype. Here the CDR3 reads CASSHGVLSGEQYF. CDR3 DNA: TGTGCCAGCAGCCATGGGGTCCTATCGGGAGAGCAGTACTTC. The chain is built from TRBV5-6 and TRBJ2-7, with D perhaps matching TRBD2 (5 bases). Trimming left V 4 bases short and J 7 bases short, with 18 bases between. The CDR3 has 14 residues. Germline values: CDR1 SGHDT, CDR2 YYEEEE.

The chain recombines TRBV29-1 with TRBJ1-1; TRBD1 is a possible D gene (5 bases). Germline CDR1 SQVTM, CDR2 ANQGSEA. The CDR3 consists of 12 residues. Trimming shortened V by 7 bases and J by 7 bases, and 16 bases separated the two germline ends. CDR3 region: CSATGVGDEAFF. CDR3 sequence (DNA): TGCAGCGCCACAGGAGTGGGGGATGAAGCTTTCTTT.

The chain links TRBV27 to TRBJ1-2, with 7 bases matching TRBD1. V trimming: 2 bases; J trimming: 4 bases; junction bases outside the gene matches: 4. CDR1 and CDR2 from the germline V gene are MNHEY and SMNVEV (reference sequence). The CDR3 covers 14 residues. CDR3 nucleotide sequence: TGTGCCAGCAGTTTAGTCCAGGGGGGCTATGGCTACACCTTC. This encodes CASSLVQGGYGYTF.

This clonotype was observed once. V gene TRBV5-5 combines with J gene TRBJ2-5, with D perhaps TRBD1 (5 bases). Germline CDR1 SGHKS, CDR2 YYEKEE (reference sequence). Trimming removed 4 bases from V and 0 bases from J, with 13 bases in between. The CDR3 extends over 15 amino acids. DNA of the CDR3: TGTGCCAGCAGCCTTAGACAGCCGAACCAAGAGACCCAGTACTTC. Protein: CASSLRQPNQETQYF.

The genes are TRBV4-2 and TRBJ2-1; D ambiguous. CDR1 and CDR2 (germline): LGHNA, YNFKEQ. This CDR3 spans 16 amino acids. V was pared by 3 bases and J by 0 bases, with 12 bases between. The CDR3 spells CASSQGLGVSYNEQFF. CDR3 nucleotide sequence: TGTGCCAGCAGCCAGGGCCTCGGTGTCTCCTACAATGAGCAGTTCTTC.

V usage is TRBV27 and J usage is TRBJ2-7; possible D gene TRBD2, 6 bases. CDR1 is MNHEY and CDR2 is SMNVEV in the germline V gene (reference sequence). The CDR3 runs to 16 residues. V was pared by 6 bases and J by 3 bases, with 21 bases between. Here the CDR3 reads CASSIHAGRSFYEQYF. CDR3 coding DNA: TGTGCCAGCAGCATCCATGCGGGGAGATCATTCTACGAGCAGTACTTC.

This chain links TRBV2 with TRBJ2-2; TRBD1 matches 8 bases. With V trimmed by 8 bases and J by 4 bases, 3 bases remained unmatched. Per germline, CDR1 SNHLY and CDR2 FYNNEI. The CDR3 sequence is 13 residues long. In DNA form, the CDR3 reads TGTGCCAGCCGGACAGGGTTCACCGGGGAGCTGTTTTTT. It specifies CASRTGFTGELFF.

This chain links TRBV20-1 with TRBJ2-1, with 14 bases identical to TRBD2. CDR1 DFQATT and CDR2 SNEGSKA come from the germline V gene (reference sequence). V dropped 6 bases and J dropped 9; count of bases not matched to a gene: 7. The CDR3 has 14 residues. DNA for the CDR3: TGCAGTGCCTCGACTAGCGGGGGGGCAAGTGAGCAGTTCTTC. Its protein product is CSASTSGGASEQFF.

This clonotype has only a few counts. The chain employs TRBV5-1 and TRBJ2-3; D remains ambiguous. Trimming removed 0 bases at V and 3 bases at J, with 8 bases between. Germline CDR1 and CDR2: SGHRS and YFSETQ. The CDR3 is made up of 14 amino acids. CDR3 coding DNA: TGCGCCAGCAGCTTGGAATCCCTGACAGATACGCAGTATTTT. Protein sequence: CASSLESLTDTQYF.